Listed below are T cell receptor beta chains from one sample, sequenced in a study of blood T cell repertoires in COVID-19. Profiling relied on immunoSEQ multiplex PCR, and the TCRdb table lists in-frame clones only, not all of them. The table has around 250,000 clones, 85% to 90% seen once. Sequenced: PBMCs or T cells enriched from blood (not recorded which). The receptors here all came from a woman in her twenties or thirties who had recovered from COVID-19. Both conserved end residues are part of each CDR3. D genes are given only for firm matches. Size is omitted from some rows. Given values are once, few, many or a class for expanded clones.

-	-	TRBJ2-3	TRBV3-1/TRBV3-2	TGTGCCAGCAGCCAAGGAGACTCTAGCACAGATACGCAGTATTTT	CASSQGDSSTDTQYF
-	TRBD1	TRBJ1-6	TRBV20-1	TGCAGTGCTAGTACCAACAGGGGGCATTCACCCCTCCACTTT	CSASTNRGHSPLHF
-	-	TRBJ2-3	TRBV30	TGTGCCTGGAGTGTAGGAGGGACAGATACGCAGTATTTT	CAWSVGGTDTQYF
-	-	TRBJ1-2	TRBV10-3	TGTGCCATCAGTGGGGGGGGAACGAACTATGGCTACACCTTC	CAISGGGTNYGYTF
-	TRBD1	TRBJ2-2	TRBV18	TGTGCCAGCCAACCCCGACAGGGGGGCACCGGGGAGCTGTTTTTT	CASQPRQGGTGELFF
-	TRBD1	TRBJ1-1	TRBV7-8	TGTGCCAGCAGCCAGACAGGGGTTAGCACTGAAGCTTTCTTT	CASSQTGVSTEAFF
-	-	TRBJ2-6	TRBV7-3	TGTGCCAGCAGCTTAACAGGGGACTTGGCCAACGTCCTGACTTTC	CASSLTGDLANVLTF
-	-	TRBJ1-1	TRBV9	TGTGCCAGCAGCCTGGACAGGAACACTGAAGCTTTCTTT	CASSLDRNTEAFF
-	-	TRBJ1-1	TRBV15	TGTGCCACCAGCAGAGACGCGAGGACTGAAGCTTTCTTT	CATSRDARTEAFF
-	TRBD1	TRBJ2-7	TRBV28	TGTGCCAGCAGTCTCCGGGACAGGTCCTACGAGCAGTACTTC	CASSLRDRSYEQYF
-	-	TRBJ2-3	TRBV19	TGTGCCACCACAGGGGGAGGGGATACGCAGTATTTT	CATTGGGDTQYF
once	-	TRBJ2-1	TRBV9	TGTGCCAGCAGCCTCCACTTTAGCGGCGAGAGGTCGCATGAGCAGTTCTTC	CASSLHFSGERSHEQFF
-	TRBD1	TRBJ1-6	TRBV10-3	TGTGCCATCAGTGAGTCGGGACAGAATTCACCCCTCCACTTT	CAISESGQNSPLHF
once	-	TRBJ2-7	TRBV5-8	TGTGCCAGCAGCTTGGCCTACCCGGGCTCCTACGAGCAGTACTTC	CASSLAYPGSYEQYF
-	-	TRBJ1-2	TRBV6-5	TGTGCCAGCAGTTACTCGAGGTCAGGGAACTATGGCTACACCTTC	CASSYSRSGNYGYTF
-	-	TRBJ1-4	TRBV3-1/TRBV3-2	TGTGCCAGCAGCCAAGATTGGGCAGCAACTAATGAAAAACTGTTTTTT	CASSQDWAATNEKLFF
-	-	TRBJ2-7	TRBV7-2	TGTGCCAGCAGCTTAATTCTCCAGGGCCACGAGCAGTACTTC	CASSLILQGHEQYF
-	-	TRBJ1-2	TRBV10-3	TGTGCCATCAGTGAATCTCCCTATGGCTACACCTTC	CAISESPYGYTF
-	-	TRBJ1-1	TRBV18	TGTGCCAGCTCACAACCGGGACTCATCGGAGCTTTCTTT	CASSQPGLIGAFF
few	TRBD1	TRBJ1-6	TRBV4-2	TGTGCCAGCAGCCAAGATAGCACAGGGGATTCACCCCTCCACTTT	CASSQDSTGDSPLHF
-	TRBD1	TRBJ1-2	TRBV19	TGTGCCAGTAGTATTCTCCGGGACAGTCACTATGGCTACACCTTC	CASSILRDSHYGYTF
-	TRBD2	TRBJ2-3	TRBV27	TGTGCCAGCAGTCTTATAGCGGGAGGAGGCGCAGATACGCAGTATTTT	CASSLIAGGGADTQYF
-	-	TRBJ1-5	TRBV19	TGTGCCAGTAGCCCGGGGAACAATCAGCCCCAGCATTTT	CASSPGNNQPQHF
-	-	TRBJ1-5	TRBV29-1	TGCGGGGAGGGAATGCAGCCCCAGCATTTT	CGEGMQPQHF
-	TRBD1	TRBJ2-7	TRBV19	TGTGCCAGTAGTATCGGGTGGGACAGGGGCTACGAGCAGTACTTC	CASSIGWDRGYEQYF
-	-	TRBJ1-3	TRBV7-2	TGTGCCAGCAGCTTAAAGGGTACAGGCCGGATCTCTGGAAACACCATATATTTT	CASSLKGTGRISGNTIYF